These T cell receptor beta chains were read from a single sample in a study of cytotoxic CD8 clonotypes in ibrutinib-treated CLL. Profiled with immunoSEQ multiplex PCR; TCRdb holds only in-frame clones, not every one. Of about 140,000 clones listed, approximately 80% are singletons. Sample: PBMCs, taken after 12 months of ibrutinib treatment. The receptors derive from a human donor with chronic lymphocytic leukemia. Each CDR3 is given with its conserved first and last residue. Fields, in order: clone size, V gene, D gene, J gene, CDR3 protein, CDR3 DNA. A D gene is named only where the DNA matches it firmly. Rows give clone size only sometimes, using once, few, many, or a class for an expanded clone.

size: NA; V: TRBV6-5; D: NA; J: TRBJ2-3; CDR3: CASSYSTRADTQYF; DNA: TGTGCCAGCAGTTACTCGACTAGAGCAGATACGCAGTATTTT
size: few; V: TRBV6-5; D: TRBD2; J: TRBJ2-7; CDR3: CASSYREGSYEQYF; DNA: TGTGCCAGCAGTTACAGGGAGGGGTCCTACGAGCAGTACTTC
size: NA; V: TRBV30; D: NA; J: TRBJ2-1; CDR3: CAWTRDGEYNEQFF; DNA: TGTGCCTGGACTCGGGACGGGGAATACAATGAGCAGTTCTTC
size: few; V: TRBV19; D: TRBD2; J: TRBJ2-2; CDR3: CASISGRSNTGELFF; DNA: TGTGCCAGTATAAGCGGGAGATCCAACACCGGGGAGCTGTTTTTT
size: NA; V: TRBV7-9; D: NA; J: TRBJ2-7; CDR3: CASSLVSHGTEQYF; DNA: TGTGCCAGCAGCTTAGTATCTCACGGGACCGAGCAGTACTTC
size: NA; V: TRBV6-5; D: NA; J: TRBJ1-1; CDR3: CASSRLSQGNTEAFF; DNA: TGTGCCAGCAGTCGACTCTCACAGGGTAACACTGAAGCTTTCTTT
size: few; V: TRBV5-6; D: NA; J: TRBJ1-3; CDR3: CASPTVRRGHSGNTIYF; DNA: TGTGCCAGTCCCACTGTCCGCAGGGGTCATTCTGGAAACACCATATATTTT
size: NA; V: TRBV19; D: NA; J: TRBJ2-2; CDR3: CASNAGATNTGELFF; DNA: TGTGCCAGTAACGCTGGAGCTACGAACACCGGGGAGCTGTTTTTT
size: NA; V: TRBV4-1; D: TRBD2; J: TRBJ2-1; CDR3: CASSQVERGPYNEQFF; DNA: TGCGCCAGCAGCCAAGTAGAGCGGGGACCCTACAATGAGCAGTTCTTC
size: NA; V: TRBV28; D: TRBD1; J: TRBJ2-7; CDR3: CASSLAQTGTSYF; DNA: TGTGCCAGCAGTTTAGCCCAGACAGGGACGTCGTACTTC
size: NA; V: TRBV5-1; D: TRBD2; J: TRBJ2-1; CDR3: CASSGGTSGRSNYNEQFF; DNA: TGCGCCAGCAGCGGGGGGACTAGCGGGCGTAGCAACTACAATGAGCAGTTCTTC
size: NA; V: TRBV18; D: TRBD1; J: TRBJ1-6; CDR3: CASSISGQGNSPLHF; DNA: TGTGCCAGCTCCATTTCCGGACAGGGGAATTCACCCCTCCACTTT
size: NA; V: TRBV28; D: TRBD1; J: TRBJ1-1; CDR3: CASRTPTGGFTEAFF; DNA: TGTGCCAGCAGAACGCCCACAGGGGGCTTTACTGAAGCTTTCTTT
size: NA; V: TRBV6-5; D: NA; J: TRBJ1-6; CDR3: CASSYPQYNSPLHF; DNA: TGTGCCAGCAGTTACCCTCAGTATAATTCACCCCTCCACTTT
size: few; V: TRBV18; D: NA; J: TRBJ2-7; CDR3: CASSPGGLVYEQYF; DNA: TGTGCCAGCTCACCGGGGGGTCTGGTCTACGAGCAGTACTTC
size: NA; V: TRBV4-1; D: TRBD1; J: TRBJ2-5; CDR3: CASSQGQGAGKTQYF; DNA: TGCGCCAGCAGCCAAGGTCAGGGGGCTGGTAAGACCCAGTACTTC
size: NA; V: TRBV6-4; D: TRBD1; J: TRBJ1-4; CDR3: CATERPGGSEKLFF; DNA: TGTGCCACCGAGAGGCCAGGGGGTAGTGAAAAACTGTTTTTT
size: NA; V: TRBV2; D: NA; J: TRBJ1-1; CDR3: CASSEATEAFF; DNA: TGTGCCAGCAGTGAAGCTACGGAAGCTTTCTTT
size: NA; V: TRBV28; D: NA; J: TRBJ1-6; CDR3: CASSYPQGTGNSPLHF; DNA: TGTGCCAGCAGTTACCCCCAAGGGACCGGTAATTCACCCCTCCACTTT
size: NA; V: TRBV25-1; D: NA; J: TRBJ2-1; CDR3: CASSESGFAYNEQFF; DNA: TGTGCCAGCAGTGAAAGTGGTTTCGCCTACAATGAGCAGTTCTTC
size: NA; V: TRBV7-2; D: NA; J: TRBJ1-2; CDR3: CASSLAAANYGYTF; DNA: TGTGCCAGCAGCTTAGCTGCAGCTAACTATGGCTACACCTTC
size: NA; V: TRBV28; D: NA; J: TRBJ1-2; CDR3: CASSLAGGGHSYGYTF; DNA: TGTGCCAGCAGCCTCGCAGGAGGTGGGCACTCCTATGGCTACACCTTC
size: NA; V: TRBV19; D: TRBD1; J: TRBJ2-2; CDR3: CATGQVSNTGELFF; DNA: TGTGCCACCGGACAGGTATCGAACACCGGGGAGCTGTTTTTT
size: NA; V: TRBV7-9; D: NA; J: TRBJ2-5; CDR3: CASTQEGETQYF; DNA: TGTGCCAGCACCCAGGAAGGGGAGACCCAGTACTTC
size: NA; V: TRBV4-3; D: NA; J: TRBJ2-7; CDR3: CASSQDLGQPSYEQYF; DNA: TGCGCCAGCAGCCAAGATCTCGGCCAGCCCTCCTACGAGCAGTACTTC
size: once; V: TRBV7-2; D: NA; J: TRBJ2-7; CDR3: CASSLVAEASYEQYF; DNA: TGTGCCAGCAGCTTGGTCGCCGAGGCTTCCTACGAGCAGTACTTC
size: NA; V: TRBV28; D: NA; J: TRBJ1-4; CDR3: CASSLSGIGKLFF; DNA: TGTGCCAGCAGTTTGTCAGGGATCGGGAAACTGTTTTTT
size: few; V: TRBV6-4; D: NA; J: TRBJ2-5; CDR3: CASSPPASTEETQYF; DNA: TGTGCCAGCAGTCCCCCCGCGTCAACGGAGGAGACCCAGTACTTC
size: NA; V: TRBV5-1; D: TRBD2; J: TRBJ2-2; CDR3: CASSFRTSGRSTGELFF; DNA: TGCGCCAGCAGCTTCAGGACTAGCGGGAGGTCCACCGGGGAGCTGTTTTTT
size: few; V: TRBV10-3; D: NA; J: TRBJ1-2; CDR3: CAIRGLDGYTF; DNA: TGTGCCATCAGGGGGCTTGATGGCTACACCTTC
size: NA; V: TRBV7-9; D: NA; J: TRBJ1-2; CDR3: CASSLRESGGYTF; DNA: TGTGCCAGCAGCTTGAGGGAATCAGGAGGCTACACCTTC
size: NA; V: TRBV28; D: TRBD1; J: TRBJ1-2; CDR3: CASSRPGQLYGYTF; DNA: TGTGCCAGCAGTCGACCGGGACAGCTCTATGGCTACACCTTC
size: NA; V: TRBV13; D: TRBD1; J: TRBJ2-6; CDR3: CASSLAGQGRTGANVLTF; DNA: TGTGCCAGCAGCTTAGCGGGACAGGGTAGGACTGGGGCCAACGTCCTGACTTTC
size: NA; V: TRBV4-1; D: NA; J: TRBJ2-7; CDR3: CASSQVGGLYEQYF; DNA: TGCGCCAGCAGCCAGGTCGGGGGGCTCTACGAGCAGTACTTC
size: NA; V: TRBV7-6; D: NA; J: TRBJ1-3; CDR3: CASSLQSSGNTIYF; DNA: TGTGCCAGCAGCCTACAGAGCTCTGGAAACACCATATATTTT
size: few; V: TRBV6-1; D: NA; J: TRBJ1-5; CDR3: CASSEVIYWGNQPQHF; DNA: TGTGCCAGCAGTGAAGTGATCTACTGGGGCAATCAGCCCCAGCATTTT
size: NA; V: TRBV27; D: NA; J: TRBJ2-3; CDR3: CASRGGSTDTQYF; DNA: TGTGCCAGCAGAGGGGGTAGCACAGATACGCAGTATTTT
size: NA; V: TRBV18; D: TRBD1; J: TRBJ2-7; CDR3: CASSPPGQLSYEQYF; DNA: TGTGCCAGCTCACCACCGGGACAGCTATCCTACGAGCAGTACTTC
size: NA; V: TRBV5-1; D: TRBD1; J: TRBJ2-1; CDR3: CASSLGTGNEQFF; DNA: TGCGCCAGCAGCTTAGGGACAGGGAATGAGCAGTTCTTC
size: NA; V: TRBV10-3; D: TRBD1; J: TRBJ2-2; CDR3: CATADRARPNANTGELFF; DNA: TGTGCCACCGCGGACAGGGCTCGCCCTAACGCGAACACCGGGGAGCTGTTTTTT
size: NA; V: TRBV4-2; D: TRBD2; J: TRBJ2-3; CDR3: CASSFGLAGGGTDTQYF; DNA: TGTGCCAGCAGCTTCGGGCTAGCGGGAGGCGGCACAGATACGCAGTATTTT